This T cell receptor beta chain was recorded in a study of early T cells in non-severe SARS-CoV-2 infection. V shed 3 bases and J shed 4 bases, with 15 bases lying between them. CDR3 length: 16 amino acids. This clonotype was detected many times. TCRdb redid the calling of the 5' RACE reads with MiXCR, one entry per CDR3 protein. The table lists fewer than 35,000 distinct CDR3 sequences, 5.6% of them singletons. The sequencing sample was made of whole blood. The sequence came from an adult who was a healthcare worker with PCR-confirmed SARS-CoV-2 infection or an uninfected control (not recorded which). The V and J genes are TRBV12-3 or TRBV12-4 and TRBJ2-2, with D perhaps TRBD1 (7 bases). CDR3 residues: CASSLTAGQITGELFF. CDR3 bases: TGTGCCAGCAGTTTGACCGCGGGACAGATCACCGGGGAGCTGTTTTTT.